This T cell receptor beta chain was retrieved from a study of blood T cell repertoires in COVID-19. As for the study in general: Sources were T cells, B-cell-depleted T cells, or PBMCs; the material itself was cDNA or gDNA.

Here immunoSEQ multiplex PCR was the method, and the copy in TCRdb shows in-frame clones only, minus some. This table holds roughly 200,000 clones, roughly three quarters found once. This CDR3 comprises 16 residues. Between the trimmed V and J ends, which lost 0 bases and 0 bases, there was a span of 11 bases. Per the germline V gene, CDR1 is MDHEN and CDR2 is SYDVKM. V is TRBV28 and J is TRBJ1-1, with D tentatively TRBD1 (5 bases). The clonotype was recovered from a woman older than 75 with COVID-19, enrolled during active disease. Sequenced sample: peripheral blood. The CDR3 sequence is CASSLWGGLMNTEAFF. Written as DNA, the CDR3 is TGTGCCAGCAGTTTATGGGGGGGACTCATGAACACTGAAGCTTTCTTT.